Shown below are 21 T cell receptor beta chains from a single sample sequenced in a study of cytomegalovirus exposure and HLA in healthy donors. Amplification used 60 Vbeta primers and 13 Jbeta primers. Generated by immunoSEQ multiplex PCR, the TCRdb table keeps only in-frame clones and is missing some. Of under 200,000 clones in the sample, around four fifths were seen once. What was sequenced was PBMCs. These receptors all come from a male donor in good health and CMV-seropositive.

In its sample, this clone was seen many times. This chain joins TRBV4-3 and TRBJ2-3; tentative D call: TRBD1 (5 bases). The germline gives CDR1 LGHNA, CDR2 YSLEER. The CDR3 sequence is 13 residues long. V lost 0 bases, J lost 9 bases, and 10 bases lay in between. This CDR3 reads CASSQDLWGTQYF. The CDR3 coding sequence is TGCGCCAGCAGCCAAGATCTCTGGGGCACGCAGTATTTT.

The chain links TRBV6-5 to TRBJ2-7, with D possibly being TRBD2 (6 bases). Germline V gene lookup returns CDR1 MNHEY and CDR2 SVGAGI. V dropped 4 bases and J dropped 0 bases, with 13 bases sitting between them. The CDR3 spans 15 residues. CDR3 sequence reads: CASSSSGTASYEQYF. CDR3 DNA: TGTGCCAGCAGTTCCTCCGGGACTGCCTCCTACGAGCAGTACTTC.

The chain recombines TRBV4-1 with TRBJ2-3; the D gene is possibly TRBD1 (5 bases). Germline CDR1 reads MGHRA; CDR2 reads YSYEKL. V shed 2 bases and J shed 5 bases, with 14 bases lying between them. The CDR3 covers 15 residues. CDR3 bases: TGCGCCAGCAGCCAACCCCAGGGTAGAAAAGATACGCAGTATTTT. It is translated as CASSQPQGRKDTQYF.

The gene calls are TRBV9 and TRBJ2-3; 7 bases map to TRBD2. This CDR3 region has 16 residues. The V and J ends lost 1 base and 0 bases, in that order; junction bases with no gene match: 5. CDR1 is SGDLS and CDR2 is YYNGEE in the germline V gene. The CDR3 region is CASSVLGAGSTDTQYF. DNA of the CDR3: TGTGCCAGCAGCGTATTAGGAGCGGGGAGCACAGATACGCAGTATTTT. The whole variable domain, remainder taken from reference TRBV9 and TRBJ2-3, is DSGVTQTPKHLITATGQRVTLRCSPRSGDLSVYWYQQSLDQGLQFLIQYYNGEERAKGNILERFSAQQFPDLHSELNLSSLELGDSALYFCASSVLGAGSTDTQYFGPGTRLTVL.

This clone was observed a few times. The chain uses TRBV6-5 and TRBJ1-2, with a tentative D call TRBD1 (6 bases). The CDR3 extends over 12 amino acids. In germline, CDR1 is MNHEY, CDR2 SVGAGI. Trimming removed 8 bases at V and 4 bases at J, with 11 bases between. The CDR3 DNA reads TGTGCCAGCGGCCAGGGGTCCTATGGCTACACCTTC. Translation: CASGQGSYGYTF.

V usage is TRBV6-5 and J usage is TRBJ2-1, with 12 nucleotides matching TRBD2. Germline CDR1 reads MNHEY; CDR2 reads SVGAGI. This CDR3 contains 15 residues. After removal of 5 bases from V and 15 bases from J, the junction contained 14 bases not matched to a gene. The CDR3 region is CASSPRLLAGGGLFF. CDR3 coding DNA: TGTGCCAGCAGTCCCCGGTTGCTAGCGGGGGGGGGCCTGTTCTTC.

This clone has only one observation. The V call is TRBV15, the J call TRBJ2-2; D may be TRBD1 (5 bases). This CDR3 has 14 amino acids. V gave up 5 bases and J gave up 5 bases, with 12 bases separating them. CDR1 and CDR2 from the germline V gene are LNHNV and YYDKDF (reference sequence). Here the CDR3 DNA reads TGTGCCACCAGCGGCCAACACAGGACCGGGGAGCTGTTTTTT. Translating it yields CATSGQHRTGELFF.

The rearrangement links TRBV9 to TRBJ1-6; perhaps TRBD1 as D (6 bases). The CDR3 totals 19 residues. The germline V gene encodes CDR1 SGDLS and CDR2 YYNGEE. V lost 3 bases and J lost 1, with 20 bases in between. The CDR3 coding sequence is TGTGCCAGCAGCGGTACAGCCCAGGGGAGGGGGTCCTATAATTCACCCCTCCACTTT. This sequence encodes CASSGTAQGRGSYNSPLHF. The full variable domain, with the rest looked up from reference TRBV9 and TRBJ1-6, is DSGVTQTPKHLITATGQRVTLRCSPRSGDLSVYWYQQSLDQGLQFLIQYYNGEERAKGNILERFSAQQFPDLHSELNLSSLELGDSALYFCASSGTAQGRGSYNSPLHFGNGTRLTVT.

This clone was observed a few times. The chain joins TRBV6-5 to TRBJ1-6; D call uncertain. The CDR3 is 12 amino acids. V lost 8 bases and J lost 6, with 8 bases in between. The V gene's germline CDR1 is MNHEY and CDR2 SVGAGI. CDR3 nucleotides: TGTGCCAGCTCCGTAATTAATTCACCCCTCCACTTT. Translation: CASSVINSPLHF.

The chain has TRBV7-8 and TRBJ2-3; 8 bases align to TRBD1. The CDR3 runs to 17 residues. V lost 3 bases, J lost 2 bases, and 10 bases stayed unmatched. Germline V gene sequence: CDR1 SGHVS, CDR2 FQNEAQ. The CDR3, as DNA: TGTGCCAGCAGCTTCGCCTGGACAGGGACTCTCACAGATACGCAGTATTTT. This codes for CASSFAWTGTLTDTQYF.

This chain uses TRBV7-9 with TRBJ2-7, with TRBD1 matching 9 bases. V lost 5 bases and J lost 2; bases outside the gene matches: 7. There are 15 residues in the CDR3. The germline CDR1 and CDR2 sequences are SEHNR and FQNEAQ (reference sequence). CDR3 DNA: TGTGCCAGCAGCAACCGGGACAGGGCGACCTACGAGCAGTACTTC. Residues: CASSNRDRATYEQYF.

In DNA, the CDR3 is TGTGCCTGGAGTTTCCCGGGACAGGGGTTTGGCTACACCTTC. It specifies CAWSFPGQGFGYTF. The chain recombines TRBV30 with TRBJ1-2; 10 bases are a match to TRBD1. This CDR3 region has 14 residues. Germline values: CDR1 GTSNPN, CDR2 SVGIG (reference sequence). Trimming took 2 bases from V and 7 from J; bases not matched to a gene: 7.

The chain employs TRBV5-6 and TRBJ1-1; D unclear. In germline, CDR1 is SGHDT, CDR2 YYEEEE. There are 12 residues in the CDR3. With 4 bases removed from V and 4 bases from J, the gap between germline ends came to 8 bases. The CDR3 is CASSGASTEAFF. The CDR3 region has the DNA TGTGCCAGCAGCGGAGCGAGCACTGAAGCTTTCTTT. Combining the CDR3 with reference TRBV5-6 and TRBJ1-1 gives the whole variable domain DAGVTQSPTHLIKTRGQQVTLRCSPKSGHDTVSWYQQALGQGPQFIFQYYEEEERQRGNFPDRFSGHQFPNYSSELNVNALLLGDSALYLCASSGASTEAFFGQGTRLTVV.

The chain carries TRBV2 and TRBJ2-3, with 7 bases matching TRBD2. This CDR3 has 13 amino acids. Germline CDR1 SNHLY, CDR2 FYNNEI. V shed 6 bases, J shed 6 bases, and the junction held 6 bases outside the gene matches. The CDR3 here is CASRAGVADTQYF. In nucleotides, the CDR3 is TGTGCCAGCAGGGCGGGGGTGGCCGATACGCAGTATTTT.

The chain links TRBV30 to TRBJ1-2, with D unclear. V lost 3 bases and J 5 bases, leaving 13 bases between the germline ends. This CDR3 is 13 amino acids long. Germline V gene lookup returns CDR1 GTSNPN and CDR2 SVGIG (reference sequence). CDR3 in DNA: TGTGCCTGGAGCAGTACATTGGTTTATGGCTACACCTTC. Translation: CAWSSTLVYGYTF. Filled out from reference TRBV30 and TRBJ1-2, the complete variable domain reads SQTIHQWPATLVQPVGSPLSLECTVEGTSNPNLYWYRQAAGRGLQLLFYSVGIGQISSEVPQNLSASRPQDRQFILSSKKLLLSDSGFYLCAWSSTLVYGYTFGSGTRLTVV.

CDR3 protein: CASSFGHQGAGNTIYF. For the CDR3, the DNA is TGCGCCAGCAGCTTCGGACATCAAGGAGCAGGAAACACCATATATTTT. V usage is TRBV5-1 and J usage is TRBJ1-3, with D possibly TRBD1 on 5 matching bases. This CDR3 is built from 16 residues. Per the germline V gene, CDR1 is SGHRS and CDR2 is YFSETQ. Trimming took off 2 bases at V and 4 bases at J, with 16 bases between the two ends.

The chain employs TRBV4-1 and TRBJ2-4, with D perhaps TRBD2 (6 bases). The CDR3 consists of 12 residues. Germline CDR1 reads MGHRA; CDR2 reads YSYEKL. V was shortened by 8 bases and J by 1 base, with 6 bases between the two germline ends. The CDR3 DNA reads TGCGCCAGCCGGGGGGCCAAAAACATTCAGTACTTC. This gives the protein CASRGAKNIQYF.

J is TRBJ1-2 and V is TRBV30; 7 nucleotides line up with TRBD1. With 4 bases clipped from V and 6 bases from J, the junction kept 5 bases outside the gene matches. The CDR3 has 12 amino acids. Germline CDR1 is GTSNPN and CDR2 is SVGIG (reference sequence). This CDR3 is CAWKQGIDGYTF. The CDR3 coding sequence is TGTGCCTGGAAACAGGGGATTGATGGCTACACCTTC.

The V gene is TRBV2, the J gene TRBJ2-3, with TRBD2 matching 9 bases. Trimming removed 4 bases from V and 3 bases from J; junction bases left unmatched: 11. In germline, CDR1 is SNHLY, CDR2 FYNNEI. CDR3 length: 17 amino acids. CDR3 nucleotide sequence: TGTGCCAGCAGTGTTGGTCCGGGCGGGGGGGTTACAGATACGCAGTATTTT. As protein: CASSVGPGGGVTDTQYF.

This clone was picked up a small number of times. The chain employs TRBV25-1 and TRBJ2-3, with 8 bases fitting TRBD2. J gave up 0 bases and V 6 bases, and 2 bases lay outside the gene matches. CDR1 is MGHDK, CDR2 SYGVNS, per germline. The CDR3 consists of 14 residues. The CDR3 region is CASRAGESTDTQYF. The CDR3 DNA follows: TGTGCCAGCAGAGCGGGGGAGAGCACAGATACGCAGTATTTT.

With respect to this clone: Sequence at one end of the junction differs from germline and may be a read error. The chain carries TRBV7-9 and TRBJ2-5; 8 nucleotides line up with TRBD1. CDR3 length: 14 amino acids. Per germline, CDR1 SEHNR and CDR2 FQNEAQ (reference sequence). Here the CDR3 reads CSSSLTGAGETQYF. The CDR3 coding sequence is TGTTCCAGCAGCTTGACAGGGGCGGGAGAGACCCAGTACTTC.